The entry below describes one TCR beta chain. The data belong to a study of shared clonotypes between healthy human individuals. Study information: Researchers drew samples from two women and a few men aged 18 to 49.

The assay was immunoSEQ multiplex PCR, and TCRdb's table has in-frame clones only and misses some. Of over a million clones in the sample, approximately 96% were seen once. The V end lost 2 bases, the J end lost 9 bases, and 7 bases lay between the germline ends. CDR1 is MNHEY and CDR2 is SVGAGI in the germline V gene. This CDR3 comprises 11 residues. Those who donated were healthy HIV-negative adults, with no recent acute infections or vaccinations reported. The authors divided CD4+ cells into CD45RA+ naive and CD45RA-negative memory subsets. The chain links TRBV6-5 to TRBJ1-1; no firm D call. This TCR was sampled from a man aged 30 to 45 in good health. Sequenced: naive CD4+ T cells sorted from blood. Subset reported: CD45RA+ positively selected. In DNA, the CDR3 is TGTGCCAGCAGTTACGGGCCGAAAGCTTTCTTT. This encodes CASSYGPKAFF.